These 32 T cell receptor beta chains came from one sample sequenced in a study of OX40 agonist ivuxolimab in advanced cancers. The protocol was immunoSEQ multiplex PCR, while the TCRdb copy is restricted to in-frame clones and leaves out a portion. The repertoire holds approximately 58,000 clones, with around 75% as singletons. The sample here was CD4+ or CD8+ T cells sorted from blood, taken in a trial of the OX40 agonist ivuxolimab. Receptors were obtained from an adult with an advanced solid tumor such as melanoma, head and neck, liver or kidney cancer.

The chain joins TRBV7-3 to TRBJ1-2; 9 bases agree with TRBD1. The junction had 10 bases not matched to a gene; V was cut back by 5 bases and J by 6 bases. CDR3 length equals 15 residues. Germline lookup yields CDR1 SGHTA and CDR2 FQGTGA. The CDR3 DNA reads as TGTGCCAGCAGCCCGGGGACAGGGATCTCAGATGGCTACACCTTC. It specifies CASSPGTGISDGYTF.

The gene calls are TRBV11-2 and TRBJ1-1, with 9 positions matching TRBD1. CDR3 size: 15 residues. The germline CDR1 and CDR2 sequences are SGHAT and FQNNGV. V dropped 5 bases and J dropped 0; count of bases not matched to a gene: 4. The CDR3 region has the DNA TGTGCCAGCAGCAGACGACAGGGGGTGAACACTGAAGCTTTCTTT. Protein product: CASSRRQGVNTEAFF. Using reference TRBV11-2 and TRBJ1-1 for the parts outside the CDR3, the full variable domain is EAGVAQSPRYKIIEKRQSVAFWCNPISGHATLYWYQQILGQGPKLLIQFQNNGVVDDSQLPKDRFSAERLKGVDSTLKIQPAKLEDSAVYLCASSRRQGVNTEAFFGQGTRLTVV.

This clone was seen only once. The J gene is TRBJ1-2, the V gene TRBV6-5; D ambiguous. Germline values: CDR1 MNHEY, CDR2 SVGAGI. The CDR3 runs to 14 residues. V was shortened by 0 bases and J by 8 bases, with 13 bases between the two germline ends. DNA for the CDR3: TGTGCCAGCAGTTACTCATCACGGCGGCCGGGCTACACCTTC. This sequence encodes CASSYSSRRPGYTF.

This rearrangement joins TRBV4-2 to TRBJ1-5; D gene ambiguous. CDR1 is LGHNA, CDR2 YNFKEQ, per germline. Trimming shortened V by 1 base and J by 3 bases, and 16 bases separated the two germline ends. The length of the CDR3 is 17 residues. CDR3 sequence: CASSQVFVTGNNQPQHF. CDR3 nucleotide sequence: TGTGCCAGCAGCCAAGTCTTCGTGACGGGGAACAATCAGCCCCAGCATTTT.

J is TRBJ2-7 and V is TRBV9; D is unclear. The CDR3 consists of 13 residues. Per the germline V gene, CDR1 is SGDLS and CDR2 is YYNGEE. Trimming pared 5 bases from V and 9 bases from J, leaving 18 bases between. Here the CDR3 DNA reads TGTGCCAGCAGTCTAATGACGGGCTCGTGGCAGTACTTC. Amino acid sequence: CASSLMTGSWQYF.

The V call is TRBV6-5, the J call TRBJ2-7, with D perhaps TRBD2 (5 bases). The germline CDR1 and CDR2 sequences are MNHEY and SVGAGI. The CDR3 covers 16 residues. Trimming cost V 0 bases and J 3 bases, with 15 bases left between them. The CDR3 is CASSYSWDSAYYEQYF. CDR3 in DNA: TGTGCCAGCAGTTACTCCTGGGATAGCGCCTACTACGAGCAGTACTTC.

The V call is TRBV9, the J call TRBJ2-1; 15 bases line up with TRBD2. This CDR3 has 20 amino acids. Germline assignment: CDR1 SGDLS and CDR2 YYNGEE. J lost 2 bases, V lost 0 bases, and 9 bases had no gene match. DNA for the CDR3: TGTGCCAGCAGCGTAGCTGGACTAGCGGGAGGGCCGGGCACCTACAATGAGCAGTTCTTC. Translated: CASSVAGLAGGPGTYNEQFF.

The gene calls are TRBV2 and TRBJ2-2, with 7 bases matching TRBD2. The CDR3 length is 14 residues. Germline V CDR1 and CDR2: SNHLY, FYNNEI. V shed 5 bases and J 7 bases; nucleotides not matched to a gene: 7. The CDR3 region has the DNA TGTGCCAGCAGTTATACCCCTAGCGGCGGGGAGCTGTTTTTT. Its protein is CASSYTPSGGELFF.

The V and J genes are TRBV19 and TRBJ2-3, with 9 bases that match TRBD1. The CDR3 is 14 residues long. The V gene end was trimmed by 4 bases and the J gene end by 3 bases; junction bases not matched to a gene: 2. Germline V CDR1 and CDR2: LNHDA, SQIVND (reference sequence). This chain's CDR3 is CASSKGQGTDTQYF. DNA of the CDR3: TGTGCCAGTAGTAAAGGACAGGGGACAGATACGCAGTATTTT.

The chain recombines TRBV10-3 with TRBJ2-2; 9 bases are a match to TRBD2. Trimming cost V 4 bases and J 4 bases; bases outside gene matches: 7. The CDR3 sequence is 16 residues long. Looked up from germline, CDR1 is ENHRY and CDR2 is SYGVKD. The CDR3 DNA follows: TGTGCCATCAGTGGATTAGCGGGAGAAGGCACCGGGGAGCTGTTTTTT. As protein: CAISGLAGEGTGELFF.

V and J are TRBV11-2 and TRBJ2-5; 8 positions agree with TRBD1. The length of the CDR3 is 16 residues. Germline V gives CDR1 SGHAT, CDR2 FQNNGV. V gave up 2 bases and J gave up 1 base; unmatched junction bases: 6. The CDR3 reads CASSLTRDRFQETQYF. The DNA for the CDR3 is TGTGCCAGCAGCTTAACCCGGGACAGGTTCCAAGAGACCCAGTACTTC.

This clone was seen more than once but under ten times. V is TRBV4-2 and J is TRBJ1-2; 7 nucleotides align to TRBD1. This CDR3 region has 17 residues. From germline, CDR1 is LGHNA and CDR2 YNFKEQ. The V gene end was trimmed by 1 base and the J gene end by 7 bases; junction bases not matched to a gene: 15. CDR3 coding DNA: TGTGCCAGCAGCCAAGCACTCTTAGGACAGGCCCTAGGTGGCTACACCTTC. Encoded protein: CASSQALLGQALGGYTF.

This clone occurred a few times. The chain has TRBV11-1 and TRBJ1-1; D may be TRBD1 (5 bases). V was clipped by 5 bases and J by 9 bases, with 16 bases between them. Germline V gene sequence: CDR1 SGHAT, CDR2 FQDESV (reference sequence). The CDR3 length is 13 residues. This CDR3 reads CASSSESGGKAFF. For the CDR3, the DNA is TGTGCCAGCAGCAGCGAGAGCGGGGGAAAAGCTTTCTTT.

In nucleotides, the CDR3 is TGTGCCAGCAGCTTACCTCCGTCAGGAGATAATTCACCCCTCCACTTT. It encodes CASSLPPSGDNSPLHF. This chain connects TRBV11-2 to TRBJ1-6, with D unclear. Trimming took 2 bases from V and 5 from J, leaving 13 bases between them. CDR1 and CDR2 (germline): SGHAT, FQNNGV. The CDR3 extends over 16 amino acids.

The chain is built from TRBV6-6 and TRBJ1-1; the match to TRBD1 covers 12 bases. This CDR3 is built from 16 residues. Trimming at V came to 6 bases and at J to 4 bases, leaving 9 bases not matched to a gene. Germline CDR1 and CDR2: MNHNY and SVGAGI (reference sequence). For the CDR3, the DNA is TGTGCCAGCAGGGCCGGGACAGGGGGCTTCGGCACTGAAGCTTTCTTT. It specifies CASRAGTGGFGTEAFF.

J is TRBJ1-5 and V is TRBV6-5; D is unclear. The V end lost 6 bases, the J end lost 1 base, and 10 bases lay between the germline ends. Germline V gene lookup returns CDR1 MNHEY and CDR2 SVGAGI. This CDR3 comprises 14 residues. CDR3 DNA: TGTGCCAGCAGCAGTTCGGTGAGCAATCAGCCCCAGCATTTT. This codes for CASSSSVSNQPQHF.

As DNA, the CDR3 is TGTGCCAGCGATCGGTCGGGAAACGATATGAACACTGAAGCTTTCTTT. It specifies CASDRSGNDMNTEAFF. The V gene is TRBV7-9, the J gene TRBJ1-1; D gene ambiguous. The CDR3 sequence is 16 residues long. Germline-derived CDR1 and CDR2 are SEHNR and FQNEAQ (reference sequence). The germline V and J ends were trimmed by 8 bases and 0 bases, with 19 bases remaining between them.

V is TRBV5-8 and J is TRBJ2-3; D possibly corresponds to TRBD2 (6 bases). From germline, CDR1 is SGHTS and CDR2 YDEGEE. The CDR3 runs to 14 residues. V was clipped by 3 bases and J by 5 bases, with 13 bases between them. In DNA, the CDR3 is TGTGCCAGCAGCTCCAGGCGGGGACTAGATACGCAGTATTTT. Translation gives CASSSRRGLDTQYF.

The DNA for the CDR3 is TGTGCCAGCAGAGACGGACAGGGCAATTCACCCCTCCACTTT. Its protein product is CASRDGQGNSPLHF. The J gene is TRBJ1-6, the V gene TRBV6-5, with 8 positions matching TRBD1. The CDR3 covers 14 residues. Trimming removed 6 bases from V and 7 bases from J; junction bases left unmatched: 5. Germline CDR1 reads MNHEY; CDR2 reads SVGAGI.

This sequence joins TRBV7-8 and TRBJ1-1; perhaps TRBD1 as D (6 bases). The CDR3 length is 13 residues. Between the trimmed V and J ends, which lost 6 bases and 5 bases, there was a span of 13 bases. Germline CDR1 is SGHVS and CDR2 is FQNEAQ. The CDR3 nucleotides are TGTGCCAGCAGTTGGGGCAGGGGAACTGAAGCTTTCTTT. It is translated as CASSWGRGTEAFF.

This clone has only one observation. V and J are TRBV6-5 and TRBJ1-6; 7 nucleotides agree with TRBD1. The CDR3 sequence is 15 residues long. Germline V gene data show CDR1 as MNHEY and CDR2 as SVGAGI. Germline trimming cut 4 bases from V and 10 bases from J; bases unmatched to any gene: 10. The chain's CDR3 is CASSSDRQGGSPLHF. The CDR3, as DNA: TGTGCCAGCAGTTCAGACCGACAGGGAGGGTCACCCCTCCACTTT.

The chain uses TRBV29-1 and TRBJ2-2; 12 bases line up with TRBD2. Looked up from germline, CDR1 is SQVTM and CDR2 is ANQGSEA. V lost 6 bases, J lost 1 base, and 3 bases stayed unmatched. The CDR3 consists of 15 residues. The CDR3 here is CSVTSGSLNTGELFF. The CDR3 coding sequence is TGCAGCGTGACTAGCGGGAGCCTGAACACCGGGGAGCTGTTTTTT.

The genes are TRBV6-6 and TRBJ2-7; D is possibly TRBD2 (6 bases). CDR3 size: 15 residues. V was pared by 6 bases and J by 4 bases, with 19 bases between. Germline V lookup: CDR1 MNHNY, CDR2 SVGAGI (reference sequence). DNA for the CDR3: TGTGCCAGCAGCTACGCTTCGGGAGCGACGTACGAGCAGTACTTC. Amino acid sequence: CASSYASGATYEQYF.

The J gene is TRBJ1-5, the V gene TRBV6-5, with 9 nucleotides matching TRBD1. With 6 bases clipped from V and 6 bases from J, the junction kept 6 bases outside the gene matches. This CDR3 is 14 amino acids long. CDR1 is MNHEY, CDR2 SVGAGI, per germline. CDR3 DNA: TGTGCCAGCAGGCCCGGGACAGGGAGTCAGCCCCAGCATTTT. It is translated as CASRPGTGSQPQHF.

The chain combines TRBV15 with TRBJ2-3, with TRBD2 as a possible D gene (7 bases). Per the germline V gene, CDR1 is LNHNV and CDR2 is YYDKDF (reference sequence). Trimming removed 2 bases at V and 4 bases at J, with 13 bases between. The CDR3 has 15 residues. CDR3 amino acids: CATSRLGGAADTQYF. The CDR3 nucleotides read TGTGCCACCAGCAGATTAGGGGGGGCGGCAGATACGCAGTATTTT.

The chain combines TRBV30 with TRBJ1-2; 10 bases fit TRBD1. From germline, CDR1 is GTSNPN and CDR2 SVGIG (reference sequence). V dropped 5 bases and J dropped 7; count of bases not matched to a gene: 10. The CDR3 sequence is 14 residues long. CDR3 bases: TGTGCCTGGCTAAGACAGGGGGCATCGGCTGGCTACACCTTC. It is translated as CAWLRQGASAGYTF.

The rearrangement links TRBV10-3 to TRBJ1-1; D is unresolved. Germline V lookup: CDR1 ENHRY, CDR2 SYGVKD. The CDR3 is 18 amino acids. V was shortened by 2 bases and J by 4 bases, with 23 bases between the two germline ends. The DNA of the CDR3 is TGTGCCATCAGTGAGCGTCCCCCGGGCTCCAACCCGGGCACTGAAGCTTTCTTT. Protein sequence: CAISERPPGSNPGTEAFF.

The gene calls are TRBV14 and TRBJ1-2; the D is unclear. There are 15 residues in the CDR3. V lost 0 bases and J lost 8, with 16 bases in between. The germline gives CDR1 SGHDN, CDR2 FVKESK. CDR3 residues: CASSQEGITFRGYTF. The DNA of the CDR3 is TGTGCCAGCAGCCAAGAAGGGATAACCTTTCGCGGCTACACCTTC.

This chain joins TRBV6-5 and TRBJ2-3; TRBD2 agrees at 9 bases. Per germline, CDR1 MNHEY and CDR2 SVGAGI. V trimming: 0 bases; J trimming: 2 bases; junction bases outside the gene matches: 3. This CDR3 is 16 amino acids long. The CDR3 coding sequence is TGTGCCAGCAGTTACTCAGCGGGGGGTCTCACAGATACGCAGTATTTT. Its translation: CASSYSAGGLTDTQYF.

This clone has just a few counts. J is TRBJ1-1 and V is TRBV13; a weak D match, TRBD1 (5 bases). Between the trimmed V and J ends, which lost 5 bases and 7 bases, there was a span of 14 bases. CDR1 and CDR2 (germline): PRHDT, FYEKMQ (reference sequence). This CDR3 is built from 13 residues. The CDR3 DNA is TGTGCCAGCAGCACAACGGGACCGGGTGAAGCTTTCTTT. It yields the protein CASSTTGPGEAFF.

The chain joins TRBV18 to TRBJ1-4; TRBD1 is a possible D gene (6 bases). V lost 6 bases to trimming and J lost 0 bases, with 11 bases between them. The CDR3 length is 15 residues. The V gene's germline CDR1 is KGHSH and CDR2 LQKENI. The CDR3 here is CASSGDIPTNEKLFF. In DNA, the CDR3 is TGTGCCAGCTCGGGGGACATACCAACTAATGAAAAACTGTTTTTT.

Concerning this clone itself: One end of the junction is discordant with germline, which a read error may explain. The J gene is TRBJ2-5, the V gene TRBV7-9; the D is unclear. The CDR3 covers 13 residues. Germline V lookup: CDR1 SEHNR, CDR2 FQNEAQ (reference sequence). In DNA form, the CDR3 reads TGTGCCAGCAGCTTAAACAGCCAAGAGACCCAGCACTTC. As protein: CASSLNSQETQHF.